This T cell receptor (beta chain) is drawn from a study of identical twins. Worth noting for this clonotype: Its target is not known.

Germline loops: CDR1 DFQATT, CDR2 SNEGSKA (reference sequence). This CDR3 region has 12 residues. Whole-study findings and limits: For cord blood, abundant beta clonotypes had fewer insertions, unlike memory repertoires, which showed none.

Each donor was a healthy Caucasian. One entry per CDR3 protein, called by TCRdb with MiXCR from the 5' RACE reads. The sample lists fewer than 550,000 distinct CDR3 sequences, around 15% seen once, with around 0.4% in the top ten. Separately, the same data were catalogued under a study of yellow fever vaccine responses in identical twins.

The chain uses TRBV20-1 and TRBJ2-1; TRBD2 might be the D (6 bases). This TCR was sampled from a woman between 18 and 29 years old in good health. What was sequenced was CD4+ T cells sorted from blood. The CDR3 DNA reads as TGCAGGGGGGGACCGTCCTACAATGAGCAGTTCTTC. This translates into CRGGPSYNEQFF.